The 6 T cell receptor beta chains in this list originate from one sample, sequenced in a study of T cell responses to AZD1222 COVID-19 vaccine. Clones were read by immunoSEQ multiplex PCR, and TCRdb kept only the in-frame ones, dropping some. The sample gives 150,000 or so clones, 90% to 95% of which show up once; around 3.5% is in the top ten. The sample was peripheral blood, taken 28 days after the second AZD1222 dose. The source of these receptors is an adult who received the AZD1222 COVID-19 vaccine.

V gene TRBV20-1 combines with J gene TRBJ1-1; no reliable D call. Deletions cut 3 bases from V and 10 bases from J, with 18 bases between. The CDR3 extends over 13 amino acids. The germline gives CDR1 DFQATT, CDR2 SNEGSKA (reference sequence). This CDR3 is CSASLGLIGGAFF. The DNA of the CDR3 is TGCAGTGCTAGTTTAGGGCTAATTGGAGGAGCTTTCTTT.

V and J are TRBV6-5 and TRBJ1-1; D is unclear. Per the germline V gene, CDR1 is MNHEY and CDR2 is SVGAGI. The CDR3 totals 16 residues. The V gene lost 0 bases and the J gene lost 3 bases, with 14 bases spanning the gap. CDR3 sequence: CASSYSPGPLDTEAFF. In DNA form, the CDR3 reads TGTGCCAGCAGTTACTCCCCCGGACCTTTAGACACTGAAGCTTTCTTT.

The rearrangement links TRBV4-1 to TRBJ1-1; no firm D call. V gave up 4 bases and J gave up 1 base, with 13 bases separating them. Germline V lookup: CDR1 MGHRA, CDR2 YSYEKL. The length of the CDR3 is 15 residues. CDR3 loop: CASSPYSNGNTEAFF. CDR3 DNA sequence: TGCGCCAGCAGCCCCTACTCAAATGGGAACACTGAAGCTTTCTTT.

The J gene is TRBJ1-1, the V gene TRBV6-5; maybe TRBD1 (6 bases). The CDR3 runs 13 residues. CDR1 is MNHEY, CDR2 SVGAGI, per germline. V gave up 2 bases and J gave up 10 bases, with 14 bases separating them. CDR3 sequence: CASSYRGGSAAFF. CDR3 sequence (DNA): TGTGCCAGCAGTTACCGAGGGGGGTCAGCAGCTTTCTTT.

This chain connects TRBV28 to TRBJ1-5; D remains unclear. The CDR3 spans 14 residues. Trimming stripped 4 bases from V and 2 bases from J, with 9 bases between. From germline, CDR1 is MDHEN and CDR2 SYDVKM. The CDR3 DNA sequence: TGTGCCAGCAGTTACCGAAGGGGCAATCAGCCCCAGCATTTT. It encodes CASSYRRGNQPQHF.

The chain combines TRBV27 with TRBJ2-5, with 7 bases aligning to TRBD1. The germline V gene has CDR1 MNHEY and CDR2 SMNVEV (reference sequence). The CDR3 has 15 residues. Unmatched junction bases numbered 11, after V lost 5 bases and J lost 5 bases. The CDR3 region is CASSLGLGGLETQYF. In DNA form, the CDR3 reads TGTGCCAGCAGTCTGGGCTTAGGGGGCCTGGAGACCCAGTACTTC.